Sequencing of this T cell receptor (beta chain) was carried out in a study of CD8 T cells in Susac syndrome. Bulk CD8+ and CD4+ cells came from magnetic negative isolation; CD8+ TEMRA by FACS. Random hexamers were used to reverse transcribe about 0.45 to 1 ug of RNA. Amplification of TCR beta CDR3 by immunoSEQ multiplex PCR spanned 54 Vbeta and 13 Jbeta. TCRdb reprocessed the immunoSEQ multiplex PCR reads with MiXCR, giving one entry per CDR3 protein. The profile shows approximately 160,000 distinct CDR3 sequences, approximately 94% of them singletons. Sequencing was carried out using CD4+ T cells from PBMCs. This clonotype was obtained from a human donor with multiple sclerosis.

For the CDR3, the DNA is TGTGCCACCAGCAGAATTGAAGCCGGAGGAGGCATTCAGTACTTC. Its translation is CATSRIEAGGGIQYF. The chain employs TRBV15 and TRBJ2-4, with D possibly TRBD2 on 5 matching bases. This CDR3 has 15 residues. The ends were cut back, 2 bases at V and 9 bases at J, with 17 bases in the middle. Looked up from germline, CDR1 is LNHNV and CDR2 is YYDKDF (reference sequence).